Included here is one T cell receptor (beta chain) sequence, with context. A quantity of roughly 0.5 to 1 ug RNA underwent reverse transcription using random hexamers. Amplification of TCR beta CDR3 used immunoSEQ multiplex PCR across 54 Vbeta and 13 Jbeta. Each CDR3 protein gets one entry after TCRdb re-called the immunoSEQ multiplex PCR reads with MiXCR. The table includes 160,000 or so distinct CDR3 sequences, about 95% detected once. The entry originates in a study of CD8 T cells in Susac syndrome. CD8+ and CD4+ blood T cells underwent TCR beta sequencing. Bulk CD8+ and CD4+ cells came from magnetic negative isolation; CD8+ TEMRA by FACS. V was pared by 0 bases and J by 0 bases, with 12 bases between. Looked up from germline, CDR1 is DFQATT and CDR2 is SNEGSKA (reference sequence). The length of the CDR3 is 15 residues.

The sample taken for sequencing was CD8+ T cells from PBMCs. This chain links TRBV20-1 with TRBJ2-7; D may be TRBD1 or TRBD2 (6 bases each). The receptor was isolated from a human donor with multiple sclerosis. The CDR3 reads CSARDGGTNSYEQYF. DNA of the CDR3: TGCAGTGCTAGAGATGGAGGGACAAACTCCTACGAGCAGTACTTC.